The source of this T cell receptor (beta chain) is a study of blood T cell repertoires in COVID-19. In the study overall: Whether acute or convalescent, the COVID-19 samples came from the United States, Italy and Spain. T cells, B-cell-depleted T cells, or PBMCs provided the cDNA or gDNA that served as material.

CDR3 length: 14 residues. Between the trimmed V and J ends, which lost 0 bases and 13 bases, there was a span of 14 bases. Germline assignment: CDR1 SGHRS and CDR2 YFSETQ. Per the original data handling: Cell counts per sample came from amplifying reference gene primers. Data came from immunoSEQ multiplex PCR; TCRdb stores just in-frame clones and leaves some out. V and J calls and clone size are given by that table; D and trimming were obtained from the DNA. The sample carries some 190,000 clones, 82% recorded once. Source material: peripheral blood. The chain uses TRBV5-1 and TRBJ1-6; maybe TRBD1 (6 bases). The sequence was collected from a woman older than 75 with active or convalescent COVID-19. Written as DNA, the CDR3 is TGCGCCAGCAGCTTGGGAACAGGGCAATCGCCCCTCCACTTT. Protein product: CASSLGTGQSPLHF.